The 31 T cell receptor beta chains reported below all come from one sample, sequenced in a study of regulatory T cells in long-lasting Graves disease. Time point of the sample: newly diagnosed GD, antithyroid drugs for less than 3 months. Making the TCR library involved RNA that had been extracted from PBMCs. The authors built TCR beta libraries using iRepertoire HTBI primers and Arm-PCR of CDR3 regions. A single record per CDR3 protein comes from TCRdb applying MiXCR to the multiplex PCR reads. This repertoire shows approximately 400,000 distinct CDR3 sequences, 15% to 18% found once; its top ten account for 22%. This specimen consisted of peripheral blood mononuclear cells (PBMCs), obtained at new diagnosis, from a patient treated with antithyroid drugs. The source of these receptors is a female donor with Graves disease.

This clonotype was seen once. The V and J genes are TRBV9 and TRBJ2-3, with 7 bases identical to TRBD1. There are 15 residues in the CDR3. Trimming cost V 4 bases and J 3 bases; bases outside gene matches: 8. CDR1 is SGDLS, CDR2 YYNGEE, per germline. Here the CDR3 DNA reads TGTGCCAGCAGCATACGACAGGGAGAGACAGATACGCAGTATTTT. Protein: CASSIRQGETDTQYF.

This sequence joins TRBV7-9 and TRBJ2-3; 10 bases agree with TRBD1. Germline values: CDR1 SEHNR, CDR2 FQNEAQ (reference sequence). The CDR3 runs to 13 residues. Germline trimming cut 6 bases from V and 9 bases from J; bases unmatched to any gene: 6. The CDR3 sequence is CASRGQGKITQYF. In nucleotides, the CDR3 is TGTGCCAGCAGGGGACAGGGGAAGATCACGCAGTATTTT.

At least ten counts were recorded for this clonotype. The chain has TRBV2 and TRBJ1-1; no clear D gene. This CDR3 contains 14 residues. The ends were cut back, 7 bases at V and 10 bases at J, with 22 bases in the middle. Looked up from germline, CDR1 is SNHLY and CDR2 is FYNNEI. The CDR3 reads CASTSTGGRSGAFF. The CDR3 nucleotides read TGTGCCAGCACGTCAACTGGAGGACGCTCGGGAGCTTTCTTT.

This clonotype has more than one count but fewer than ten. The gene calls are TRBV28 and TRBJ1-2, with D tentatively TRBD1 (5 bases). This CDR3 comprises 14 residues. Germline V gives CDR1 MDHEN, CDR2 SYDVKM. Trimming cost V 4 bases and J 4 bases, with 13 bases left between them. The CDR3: CASSSLGGSYGYTF. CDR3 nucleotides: TGTGCCAGCAGTTCTCTCGGGGGTAGCTATGGCTACACCTTC.

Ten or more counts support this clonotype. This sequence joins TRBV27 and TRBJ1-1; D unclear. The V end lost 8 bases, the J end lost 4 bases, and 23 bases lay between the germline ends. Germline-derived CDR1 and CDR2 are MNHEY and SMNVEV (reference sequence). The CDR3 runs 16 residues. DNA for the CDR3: TGTGCCAGCTCGGACGACACCCTCCTAAGGAGCACTGAAGCTTTCTTT. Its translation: CASSDDTLLRSTEAFF.

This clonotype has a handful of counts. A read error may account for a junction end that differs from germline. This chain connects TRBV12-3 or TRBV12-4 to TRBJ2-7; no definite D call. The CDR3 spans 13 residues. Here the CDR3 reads CASKPHGSYERYF. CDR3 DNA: TGTGCCAGCAAGCCTCACGGGTCCTACGAGCGGTACTTC.

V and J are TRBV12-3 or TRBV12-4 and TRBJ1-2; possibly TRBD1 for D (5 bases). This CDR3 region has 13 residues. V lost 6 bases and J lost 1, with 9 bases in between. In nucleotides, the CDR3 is TGTGCCAGCAGCCCGACAGTTAACTATGGCTACACCTTC. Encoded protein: CASSPTVNYGYTF.

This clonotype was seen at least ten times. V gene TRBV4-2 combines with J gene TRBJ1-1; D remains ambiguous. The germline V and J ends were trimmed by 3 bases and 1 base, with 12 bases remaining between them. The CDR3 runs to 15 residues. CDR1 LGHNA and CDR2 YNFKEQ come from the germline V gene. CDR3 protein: CASSQGMTGNTEAFF. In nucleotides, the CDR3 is TGTGCCAGCAGCCAGGGAATGACGGGGAACACTGAAGCTTTCTTT.

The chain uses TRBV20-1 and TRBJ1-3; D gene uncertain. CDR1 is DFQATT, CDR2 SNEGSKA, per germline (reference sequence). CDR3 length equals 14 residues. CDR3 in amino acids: CSAGSTLGGNTIYF. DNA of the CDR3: TGCAGCGCAGGCTCCACCCTGGGCGGAAACACCATATATTTT.

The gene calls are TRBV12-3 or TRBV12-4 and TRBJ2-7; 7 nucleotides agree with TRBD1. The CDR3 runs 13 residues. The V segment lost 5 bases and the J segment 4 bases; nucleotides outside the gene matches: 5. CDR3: CASSKRQGYEQYF. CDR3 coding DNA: TGTGCCAGCAGTAAAAGACAGGGATACGAGCAGTACTTC.

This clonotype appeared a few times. As DNA, the CDR3 is TGTGCCAGTAGCCAAAACAGGGGGGCAGCTGGAAACACCATATATTTT. Translation: CASSQNRGAAGNTIYF. The rearrangement uses TRBV19 and TRBJ1-3; TRBD1 matches at 8 bases. Germline V gives CDR1 LNHDA, CDR2 SQIVND (reference sequence). The CDR3 sequence is 16 residues long. The V segment lost 6 bases and the J segment 2 bases; nucleotides outside the gene matches: 9.

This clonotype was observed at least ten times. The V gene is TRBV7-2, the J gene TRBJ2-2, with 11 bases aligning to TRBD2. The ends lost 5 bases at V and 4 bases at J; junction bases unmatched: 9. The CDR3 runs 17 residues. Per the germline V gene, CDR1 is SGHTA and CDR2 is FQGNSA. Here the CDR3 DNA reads TGTGCCAGCAGCCGGAGTAGCGGGGGGGTAATCACCGGGGAGCTGTTTTTT. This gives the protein CASSRSSGGVITGELFF.

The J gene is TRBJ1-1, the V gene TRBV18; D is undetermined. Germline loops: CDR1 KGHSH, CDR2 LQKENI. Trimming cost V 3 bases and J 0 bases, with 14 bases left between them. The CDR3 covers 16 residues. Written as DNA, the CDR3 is TGTGCCAGCTCACCGGAGTCCCAAAGCGTGAACACTGAAGCTTTCTTT. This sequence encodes CASSPESQSVNTEAFF.

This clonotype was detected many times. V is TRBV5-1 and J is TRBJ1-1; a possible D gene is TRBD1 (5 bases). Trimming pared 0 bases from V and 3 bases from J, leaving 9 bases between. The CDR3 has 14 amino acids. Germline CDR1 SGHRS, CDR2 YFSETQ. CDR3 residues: CASSLGTTDTEAFF. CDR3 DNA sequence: TGCGCCAGCAGCTTGGGGACGACAGACACTGAAGCTTTCTTT.

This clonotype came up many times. The CDR3 DNA sequence: TGTGCCAGCAGTGTTGAAGGGAATCAGCCCCAGCATTTT. Protein sequence: CASSVEGNQPQHF. The V and J genes are TRBV6-1 and TRBJ1-5; D gene ambiguous. This CDR3 is built from 13 residues. With 4 bases removed from V and 4 bases from J, the gap between germline ends came to 8 bases. CDR1 is MNHNS, CDR2 SASEGT, per germline.

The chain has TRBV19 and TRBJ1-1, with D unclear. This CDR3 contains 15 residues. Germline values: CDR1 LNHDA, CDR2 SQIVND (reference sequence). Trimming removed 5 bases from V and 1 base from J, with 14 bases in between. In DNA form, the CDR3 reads TGTGCCAGTAGTCTCTACTCCTCCCAGAACACTGAAGCTTTCTTT. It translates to CASSLYSSQNTEAFF.

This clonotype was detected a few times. CDR3 in DNA: TGCAGCGTTGAAGAGGCGACTAGCCCCTACAATGAGCAGTTCTTC. Protein sequence: CSVEEATSPYNEQFF. J is TRBJ2-1 and V is TRBV29-1; 7 bases line up with TRBD2. This CDR3 region has 15 residues. J gave up 2 bases and V 0 bases, and 4 bases lay outside the gene matches. Germline assignment: CDR1 SQVTM and CDR2 ANQGSEA.

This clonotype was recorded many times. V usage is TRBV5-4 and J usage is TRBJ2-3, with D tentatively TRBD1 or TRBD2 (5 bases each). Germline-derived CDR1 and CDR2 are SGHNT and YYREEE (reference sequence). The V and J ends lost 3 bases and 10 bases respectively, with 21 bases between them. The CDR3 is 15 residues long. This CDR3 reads CASSSDSGPPHAQYF. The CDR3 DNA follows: TGTGCCAGCAGCTCAGACAGCGGACCCCCCCACGCGCAGTATTTT.

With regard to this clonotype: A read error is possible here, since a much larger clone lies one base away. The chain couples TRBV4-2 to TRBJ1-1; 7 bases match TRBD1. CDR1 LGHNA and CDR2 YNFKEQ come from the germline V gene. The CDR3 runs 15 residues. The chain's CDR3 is CASGQTLVDRTEAFF. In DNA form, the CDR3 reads TGTGCCAGCGGCCAAACGTTGGTGGACAGGACTGAAGCTTTCTTT.

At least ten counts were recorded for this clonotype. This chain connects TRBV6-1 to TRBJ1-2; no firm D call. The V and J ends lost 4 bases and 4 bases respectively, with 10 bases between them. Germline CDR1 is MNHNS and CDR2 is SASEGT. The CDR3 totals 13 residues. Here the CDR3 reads CASSGVGIYGYTF. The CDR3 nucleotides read TGTGCCAGCAGTGGGGTCGGAATCTATGGCTACACCTTC.

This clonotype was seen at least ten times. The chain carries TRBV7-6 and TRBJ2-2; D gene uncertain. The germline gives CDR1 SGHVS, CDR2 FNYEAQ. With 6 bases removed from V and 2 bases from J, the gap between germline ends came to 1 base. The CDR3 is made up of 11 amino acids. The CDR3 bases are TGTGCCAGCAGTAACACCGGGGAGCTGTTTTTT. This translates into CASSNTGELFF.

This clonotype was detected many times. The CDR3 DNA reads as TGTGCCAGCAGTGAACGAGGGGACGAGCAGTACTTC. Protein product: CASSERGDEQYF. The chain carries TRBV2 and TRBJ2-7; D may be TRBD1 or TRBD2 (5 bases each). This CDR3 is built from 12 residues. Germline values: CDR1 SNHLY, CDR2 FYNNEI. V shed 2 bases and J shed 5 bases, with 7 bases lying between them.

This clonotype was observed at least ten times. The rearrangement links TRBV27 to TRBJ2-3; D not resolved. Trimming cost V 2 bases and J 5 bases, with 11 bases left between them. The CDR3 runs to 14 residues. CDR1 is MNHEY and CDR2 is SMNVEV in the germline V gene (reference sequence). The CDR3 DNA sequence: TGTGCCAGCAGTTTAAGCACCTTACTAGATACGCAGTATTTT. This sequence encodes CASSLSTLLDTQYF.

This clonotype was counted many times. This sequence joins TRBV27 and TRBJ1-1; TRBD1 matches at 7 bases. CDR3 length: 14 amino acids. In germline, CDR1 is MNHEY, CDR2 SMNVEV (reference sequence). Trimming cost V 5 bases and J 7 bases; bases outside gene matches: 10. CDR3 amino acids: CASSRPGQRNEAFF. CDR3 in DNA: TGTGCCAGCAGTCGACCGGGACAGAGAAATGAAGCTTTCTTT.

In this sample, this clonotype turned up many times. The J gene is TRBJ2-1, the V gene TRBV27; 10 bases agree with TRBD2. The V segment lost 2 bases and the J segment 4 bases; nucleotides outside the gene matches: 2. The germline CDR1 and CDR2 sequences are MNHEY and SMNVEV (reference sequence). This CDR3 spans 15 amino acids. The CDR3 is CASSLGTSAYNEQFF. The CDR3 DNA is TGTGCCAGCAGTTTAGGGACTAGCGCGTACAATGAGCAGTTCTTC.

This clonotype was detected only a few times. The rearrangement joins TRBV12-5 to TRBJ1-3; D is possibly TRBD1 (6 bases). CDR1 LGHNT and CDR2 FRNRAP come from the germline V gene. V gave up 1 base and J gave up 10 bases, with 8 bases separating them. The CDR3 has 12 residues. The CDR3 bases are TGTGCTAGTGGTTTGGAGACAGGAACCATATATTTT. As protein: CASGLETGTIYF.

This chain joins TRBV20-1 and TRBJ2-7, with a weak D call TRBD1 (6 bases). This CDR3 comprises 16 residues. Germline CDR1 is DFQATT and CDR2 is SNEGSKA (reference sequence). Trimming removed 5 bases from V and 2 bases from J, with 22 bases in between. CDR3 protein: CSAGSPGQNSPYEQYF. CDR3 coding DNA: TGCAGTGCTGGATCACCTGGACAGAACTCACCCTACGAGCAGTACTTC.

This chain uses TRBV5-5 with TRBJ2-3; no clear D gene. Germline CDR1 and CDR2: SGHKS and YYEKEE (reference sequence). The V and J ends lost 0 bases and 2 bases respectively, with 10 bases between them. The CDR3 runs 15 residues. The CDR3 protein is CASSLVGSPTDTQYF. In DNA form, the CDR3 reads TGTGCCAGCAGCTTGGTAGGGTCCCCCACAGATACGCAGTATTTT.

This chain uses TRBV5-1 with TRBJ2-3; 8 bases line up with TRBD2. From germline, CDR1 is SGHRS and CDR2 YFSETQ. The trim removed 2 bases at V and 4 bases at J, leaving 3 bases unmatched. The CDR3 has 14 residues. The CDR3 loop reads CASSFTGGPDTQYF. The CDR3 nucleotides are TGCGCCAGCAGCTTTACGGGAGGGCCAGATACGCAGTATTTT.

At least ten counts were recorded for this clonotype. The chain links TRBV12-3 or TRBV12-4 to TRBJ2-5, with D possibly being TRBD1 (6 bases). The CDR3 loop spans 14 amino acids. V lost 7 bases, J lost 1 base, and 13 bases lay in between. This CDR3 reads CASKSGTTQETQYF. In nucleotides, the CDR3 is TGTGCCAGCAAATCCGGGACAACCCAAGAGACCCAGTACTTC.

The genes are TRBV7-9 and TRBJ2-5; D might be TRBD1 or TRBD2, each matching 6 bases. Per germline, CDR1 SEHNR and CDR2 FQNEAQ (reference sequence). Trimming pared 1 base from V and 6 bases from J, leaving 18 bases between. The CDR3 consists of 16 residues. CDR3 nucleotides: TGTGCCAGCAGCTTAGTAAGAGGGGGGCAGGGGAAGACCCAGTACTTC. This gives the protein CASSLVRGGQGKTQYF.